This is a list of T cell receptor beta chains from one sample in a study of blood T cell repertoires in COVID-19. This table comes from immunoSEQ multiplex PCR, and its TCRdb copy is limited to in-frame clones, with some not included. The table lists about 84,000 clones, about 88% of them singletons, with more than 1% in the top ten. The sequencing sample was made of peripheral blood. These receptors were taken from a man older than 75 with active or convalescent COVID-19. CDR3s include the opening cysteine and the closing phenylalanine or tryptophan. The D gene is left open where the match is weak. Part of the rows lack a size; the others show once, few, many or a class for expanded clones.

abundance: NA
d_gene: NA
j_gene: TRBJ1-2
v_gene: TRBV19
CDR3nt: TGTGCCAGTAGTATTGTGTCAGCCCGGGGTGGCTACACCTTC
CDR3aa: CASSIVSARGGYTF

abundance: once
d_gene: TRBD1
j_gene: TRBJ2-5
v_gene: TRBV25-1
CDR3nt: TGTGCCAGCAGTGCAAGCACAGGGGGGGAGACCCAGTACTTC
CDR3aa: CASSASTGGETQYF

abundance: once
d_gene: TRBD1
j_gene: TRBJ2-6
v_gene: TRBV10-2
CDR3nt: TGCGCCAGCAGTCAACTCCGGGACAGTTTTGCTGGGGCCAACGTCCTGACTTTC
CDR3aa: CASSQLRDSFAGANVLTF

abundance: NA
d_gene: NA
j_gene: TRBJ1-3
v_gene: TRBV30
CDR3nt: TGTGCCTGGAGCATCCAGGGCTCTGGAAACACCATATATTTT
CDR3aa: CAWSIQGSGNTIYF

abundance: once
d_gene: NA
j_gene: TRBJ2-1
v_gene: TRBV1
CDR3nt: TGCACCAGCAGCCAGTCCTGGGGTCGGGAGGGCCCCTACAATGAGCAGTTCTTC
CDR3aa: CTSSQSWGREGPYNEQFF

abundance: NA
d_gene: TRBD2
j_gene: TRBJ2-2
v_gene: TRBV7-9
CDR3nt: TGTGCCAGCAGCTCGAGCGGGAGGAACACCGGGGAGCTGTTTTTT
CDR3aa: CASSSSGRNTGELFF

abundance: NA
d_gene: NA
j_gene: TRBJ2-1
v_gene: TRBV18
CDR3nt: TGTGCCAGCTCACCAGCAGGGGCGGTCGATGAGCAGTTCTTC
CDR3aa: CASSPAGAVDEQFF

abundance: NA
d_gene: TRBD1
j_gene: TRBJ2-5
v_gene: TRBV4-3
CDR3nt: TGCGCCAGCAGCCAGGGGGACAGGGATGCGTCGGGAGAGACCCAGTACTTC
CDR3aa: CASSQGDRDASGETQYF

abundance: NA
d_gene: TRBD1
j_gene: TRBJ1-1
v_gene: TRBV18
CDR3nt: TGTGCCAGCTCACCAGGGACAGGGGGCACTGAAGCTTTCTTT
CDR3aa: CASSPGTGGTEAFF

abundance: NA
d_gene: NA
j_gene: TRBJ2-2
v_gene: TRBV7-3
CDR3nt: TGTGCCAGCAGCTTGGGCTCCTCGAACACCGGGGAGCTGTTTTTT
CDR3aa: CASSLGSSNTGELFF

abundance: NA
d_gene: NA
j_gene: TRBJ1-3
v_gene: TRBV6-6
CDR3nt: TGTGCCAGCAGGACACCCCAAACCTCTGGAAACACCATATATTTT
CDR3aa: CASRTPQTSGNTIYF

abundance: NA
d_gene: TRBD1
j_gene: TRBJ2-1
v_gene: TRBV19
CDR3nt: TGTGCCAGTAGCCCTGTCGACAGGGGATACAATGAGCAGTTCTTC
CDR3aa: CASSPVDRGYNEQFF

abundance: NA
d_gene: TRBD1
j_gene: TRBJ1-1
v_gene: TRBV6-5
CDR3nt: TGTGCCAGCAGGGTGACAGGGCACGCCGCCACTGAAGCTTTCTTT
CDR3aa: CASRVTGHAATEAFF

abundance: NA
d_gene: NA
j_gene: TRBJ2-7
v_gene: TRBV7-9
CDR3nt: TGTGCCAGCAGCTTAGGCGATCCAGGGTACTACGAGCAGTACTTC
CDR3aa: CASSLGDPGYYEQYF

abundance: NA
d_gene: TRBD2
j_gene: TRBJ2-7
v_gene: TRBV7-9
CDR3nt: TGTGCCAGCAGCTTAGCGCTTCTAGCGGGAGGGCCAGTACGGGAGCAGTACTTC
CDR3aa: CASSLALLAGGPVREQYF

abundance: few
d_gene: NA
j_gene: TRBJ2-2
v_gene: TRBV18
CDR3nt: TGTGCCAGCTCAGGAGGGCCTAACACCGGGGAGCTGTTTTTT
CDR3aa: CASSGGPNTGELFF

abundance: NA
d_gene: TRBD2
j_gene: TRBJ2-1
v_gene: TRBV4-2
CDR3nt: TGTGCCAGCAGCCAAGGTTATGGGTCTAGCGGAAAATCCCACAATGAGCAGTTCTTC
CDR3aa: CASSQGYGSSGKSHNEQFF

abundance: NA
d_gene: TRBD2
j_gene: TRBJ2-7
v_gene: TRBV27
CDR3nt: TGTGCCAGCAGTTTTCGCCTAGCGGGGTACGAGCAGTACTTC
CDR3aa: CASSFRLAGYEQYF

abundance: NA
d_gene: NA
j_gene: TRBJ2-5
v_gene: TRBV7-2
CDR3nt: TGTGCCAGCAGCTTAGGCAGGCAAGAGACCCAGTACTTC
CDR3aa: CASSLGRQETQYF

abundance: NA
d_gene: TRBD1
j_gene: TRBJ2-3
v_gene: TRBV18
CDR3nt: TGTGCCAGCTCAGACGGGGACAGGGGGTCCGAAGATACGCAGTATTTT
CDR3aa: CASSDGDRGSEDTQYF

abundance: NA
d_gene: TRBD1
j_gene: TRBJ2-1
v_gene: TRBV7-6
CDR3nt: TGTGCCAGCAGCTTAGTTAGGGACAGGGCCCTTCCCTACAATGAGCAGTTCTTC
CDR3aa: CASSLVRDRALPYNEQFF

abundance: NA
d_gene: NA
j_gene: TRBJ2-2
v_gene: TRBV2
CDR3nt: TGTGCCAGCAGTGAAGGGTCAGGGTCAGGGGAGCTGTTTTTT
CDR3aa: CASSEGSGSGELFF

abundance: NA
d_gene: TRBD1
j_gene: TRBJ1-2
v_gene: TRBV12-3/TRBV12-4
CDR3nt: TGTGCCAGCAGTTTACGGACAGGGCTTGGCTACACCTTC
CDR3aa: CASSLRTGLGYTF

abundance: NA
d_gene: TRBD2
j_gene: TRBJ2-3
v_gene: TRBV12-5
CDR3nt: TGTGCTAGTGGTCCTACTAGCGGGAGGGCCGGGACGCAGTATTTT
CDR3aa: CASGPTSGRAGTQYF

abundance: NA
d_gene: NA
j_gene: TRBJ1-1
v_gene: TRBV5-1
CDR3nt: TGCGCCAGCAGCTTAAGACAGACGAACACTGAAGCTTTCTTT
CDR3aa: CASSLRQTNTEAFF

abundance: NA
d_gene: TRBD1
j_gene: TRBJ2-7
v_gene: TRBV3-1/TRBV3-2
CDR3nt: TGTGCCACCCAGGGGGTCCACGAGCAGTACTTC
CDR3aa: CATQGVHEQYF

abundance: NA
d_gene: TRBD1
j_gene: TRBJ1-1
v_gene: TRBV19
CDR3nt: TGTGCCAGTAGTCCCCGACAGGGGGAATACACTGAAGCTTTCTTT
CDR3aa: CASSPRQGEYTEAFF

abundance: NA
d_gene: TRBD1
j_gene: TRBJ2-7
v_gene: TRBV27
CDR3nt: TGTGCCAGCAGCAAGACAGGGGGCCTTCCCTACGAGCAGTACTTC
CDR3aa: CASSKTGGLPYEQYF

abundance: NA
d_gene: NA
j_gene: TRBJ2-1
v_gene: TRBV7-2
CDR3nt: TGTGCCAGCAGCTTAGCCCGGGGAGTCAATGAGCAGTTCTTC
CDR3aa: CASSLARGVNEQFF

abundance: NA
d_gene: NA
j_gene: TRBJ2-4
v_gene: TRBV29-1
CDR3nt: TGCAGCGTTGGACAGGATAACAAAAACATTCAGTACTTC
CDR3aa: CSVGQDNKNIQYF

abundance: NA
d_gene: NA
j_gene: TRBJ1-5
v_gene: TRBV28
CDR3nt: TGTGCCAGCAGACCTCCCCCCAGGAATCAGCCCCAGCATTTT
CDR3aa: CASRPPPRNQPQHF

abundance: NA
d_gene: TRBD2
j_gene: TRBJ2-5
v_gene: TRBV30
CDR3nt: TGTGCCTGGAGTGTTGGGGGGGGGCAAGAGACCCAGTACTTC
CDR3aa: CAWSVGGGQETQYF

abundance: once
d_gene: TRBD2
j_gene: TRBJ2-1
v_gene: TRBV28
CDR3nt: TGTGCCAGCAGTTTAAGAACGGCGGGAGCCCAGTTCTTC
CDR3aa: CASSLRTAGAQFF

abundance: NA
d_gene: TRBD2
j_gene: TRBJ2-1
v_gene: TRBV6-5
CDR3nt: TGTGCCAGCATTACGGGACTAGCGGTTAGTGAGCAGTTCTTC
CDR3aa: CASITGLAVSEQFF

abundance: NA
d_gene: NA
j_gene: TRBJ1-4
v_gene: TRBV7-2
CDR3nt: TGTGCCAGCAGCCGGGGAGGACAAACTAATGAAAAACTGTTTTTT
CDR3aa: CASSRGGQTNEKLFF

abundance: NA
d_gene: NA
j_gene: TRBJ1-1
v_gene: TRBV6-5
CDR3nt: TGTGCCAGCAGTTACTCGTCTATACCGAACACTGAAGCTTTCTTT
CDR3aa: CASSYSSIPNTEAFF

abundance: NA
d_gene: NA
j_gene: TRBJ2-7
v_gene: TRBV18
CDR3nt: TGTGCCAGCTCATTCTACGCAGGGGCCCATAACGAGCAGTACTTC
CDR3aa: CASSFYAGAHNEQYF

abundance: once
d_gene: TRBD1
j_gene: TRBJ1-5
v_gene: TRBV4-3
CDR3nt: TGCGCCAGCAGCCAAGAGGAGGGGGCAGGTCAGCCCCAGCATTTT
CDR3aa: CASSQEEGAGQPQHF

abundance: NA
d_gene: NA
j_gene: TRBJ1-5
v_gene: TRBV28
CDR3nt: TGTGCCGCGGGGGGGCTTAGCAATCAGCCCCAGCATTTT
CDR3aa: CAAGGLSNQPQHF

abundance: NA
d_gene: NA
j_gene: TRBJ2-2
v_gene: TRBV7-9
CDR3nt: TGTGCCAGCAGCCCCCCTAAACGGGAAGCGAACACCGGGGAGCTGTTTTTT
CDR3aa: CASSPPKREANTGELFF

abundance: NA
d_gene: NA
j_gene: TRBJ2-6
v_gene: TRBV6-5
CDR3nt: TGTGCCAGCAGGGCCCCTGGGGCCAACGTCCTGACTTTC
CDR3aa: CASRAPGANVLTF

abundance: NA
d_gene: NA
j_gene: TRBJ1-6
v_gene: TRBV11-2
CDR3nt: TGTGCCAGCAGCTTAGATCTAGGAGGGAGTTTCCACTTT
CDR3aa: CASSLDLGGSFHF

abundance: NA
d_gene: TRBD1
j_gene: TRBJ2-2
v_gene: TRBV7-2
CDR3nt: TGTGCCAGCAGCTCCGGGACAGGGGGCACCGGGGAGCTGTTTTTT
CDR3aa: CASSSGTGGTGELFF

abundance: NA
d_gene: TRBD2
j_gene: TRBJ2-1
v_gene: TRBV7-8
CDR3nt: TGTGCCAGCAGCTTGACTAGCGGGAGTTATGAGCAGTTCTTC
CDR3aa: CASSLTSGSYEQFF

abundance: NA
d_gene: TRBD1
j_gene: TRBJ2-2
v_gene: TRBV9
CDR3nt: TGTGCCAGCAGCCCGAGACAGGGCTCGAACACCGGGGAGCTGTTTTTT
CDR3aa: CASSPRQGSNTGELFF

abundance: NA
d_gene: NA
j_gene: TRBJ2-7
v_gene: TRBV5-5
CDR3nt: TGTGCCAGCAGCTTTAGGTCAGGGGCAACGGGTATGCAGTACTTC
CDR3aa: CASSFRSGATGMQYF

abundance: NA
d_gene: TRBD1
j_gene: TRBJ1-1
v_gene: TRBV18
CDR3nt: TGTGCCAGCTCACCAACTAGCAGGGGGGACACTGAAGCTTTCTTT
CDR3aa: CASSPTSRGDTEAFF

abundance: few
d_gene: NA
j_gene: TRBJ1-1
v_gene: TRBV29-1
CDR3nt: TGCAGCGTTAAAACAGGGCGATGGACTGAAGCTTTCTTT
CDR3aa: CSVKTGRWTEAFF

abundance: NA
d_gene: TRBD2
j_gene: TRBJ2-7
v_gene: TRBV7-8
CDR3nt: TGTGCCAGCAGTCGACTAGCGGGAACCTACGAGCAGTACTTC
CDR3aa: CASSRLAGTYEQYF